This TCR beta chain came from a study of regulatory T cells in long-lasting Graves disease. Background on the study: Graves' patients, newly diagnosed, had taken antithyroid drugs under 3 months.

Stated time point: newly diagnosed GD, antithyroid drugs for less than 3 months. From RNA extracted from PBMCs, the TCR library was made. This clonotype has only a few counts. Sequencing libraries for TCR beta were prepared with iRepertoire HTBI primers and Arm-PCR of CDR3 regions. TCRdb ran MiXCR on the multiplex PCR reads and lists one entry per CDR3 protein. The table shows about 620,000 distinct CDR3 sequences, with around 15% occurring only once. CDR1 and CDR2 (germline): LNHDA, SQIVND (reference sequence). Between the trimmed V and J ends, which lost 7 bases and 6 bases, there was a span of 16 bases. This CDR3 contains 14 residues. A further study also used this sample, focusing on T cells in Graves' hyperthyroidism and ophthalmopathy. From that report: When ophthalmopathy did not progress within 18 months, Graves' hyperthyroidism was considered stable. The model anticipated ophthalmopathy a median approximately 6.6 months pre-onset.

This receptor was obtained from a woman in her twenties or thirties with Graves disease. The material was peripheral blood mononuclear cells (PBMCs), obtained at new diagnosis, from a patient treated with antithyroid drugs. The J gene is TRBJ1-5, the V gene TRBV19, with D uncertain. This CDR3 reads CASTPVGGAQPQHF. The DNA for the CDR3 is TGTGCCAGTACCCCCGTGGGAGGAGCTCAGCCCCAGCATTTT.